This entry concerns a single TCR beta chain. The CDR3 totals 14 residues. With 6 bases clipped from V and 10 bases from J, the junction kept 6 bases outside the gene matches. Germline V gene sequence: CDR1 MRHNA, CDR2 SNTAGT. The sample originates from a study of blood T cell repertoires in COVID-19. Study details: The United States, Italy and Spain supplied acute and convalescent COVID-19 samples. PBMCs, B-cell-depleted T cells, or T cells provided the cDNA or gDNA that made up the material.

How the authors handled the data: The assay estimated nucleated cells by amplifying reference gene primers. TCRdb's copy holds only in-frame clones and misses some; the assay was immunoSEQ multiplex PCR. V, J and clone size were drawn from that table, and D and trimming were deduced from the DNA. The table shows over 300,000 clones, with 86% occurring only once. The genes are TRBV6-4 and TRBJ1-6; 10 positions agree with TRBD1. The receptor comes from a woman in her forties or fifties with acute or convalescent COVID-19. Sequenced sample: peripheral blood. CDR3 sequence: CASRGTGAGSPLHF. CDR3 DNA sequence: TGTGCCAGCAGGGGGACAGGGGCTGGCTCACCCCTCCACTTT.